This note documents a single T cell receptor (beta chain) sequence. The antigen this receptor binds is unknown. Per-nucleotide qualities are absent, and no much larger clonotype sits a single base away. Participants in the prospective study were enrolled through a virtual design, were aged roughly 18 to 100 years, and lived in under 25 United States geographic areas. To assign participants to cohorts, the prospective study relied on clinical history that participants themselves reported in a screening survey and a study questionnaire. In the prospective study, whole blood, serum and a nasopharyngeal or oropharyngeal swab were collected from each participant by mobile phlebotomists. Prospective study participants could optionally give additional blood draws and questionnaires over an approximately two-month period. Prospective study blood samples were shipped either frozen or at room temperature before DNA extraction.

The immunoSEQ Assay, a bias-controlled multiplex PCR, was used to amplify TCRbeta CDR3 regions from genomic DNA. Per the source publication's procedure: The number of nucleated cells in each sample was estimated by amplification of reference gene primers within the assay. Sequence reads were collapsed and filtered to measure the absolute abundance of every unique TCRbeta CDR3 rearrangement. For each sample, productive Simpson clonality was calculated as the square root of Simpson's diversity index over productive rearrangements. Entries here come from immuneACCESS through TCRdb and include only in-frame sequences with V and J called. Some clones fail to appear in such tables; in the studies checked, an unresolved V gene covers under half of the shortfall, and the cause of the remainder is unknown. That table furnishes V, J and clone size, whereas the DNA furnished D and trimming. The sample contains fewer than 250,000 clones, 88% of them found a single time. The ten largest clones add up to approximately 14% of the sample.

The data originate from a study of blood T cell repertoires in COVID-19 (dated by TCRdb to the early 2020s). In the study overall: Samples covering the acute and convalescent phases of COVID-19 were provided by collaborators in the United States, Italy and Spain. Where available, HLA class I and class II types were taken from metadata supplied by the sample provider and were not determined by assay-based typing. Deeply sampled blood TCRbeta repertoires from subjects exposed to, actively infected with, or recovered from COVID-19 were included in the dataset. Nearly every sample came with metadata listing a de-identified subject ID, COVID-19 status, age in years and sex. The repertoires were released in a freely available public database intended as a resource for research on the immune response to SARS-CoV-2. The prospective study material was composed of cDNA or gDNA derived from T cells, B-cell-depleted T cells, or PBMCs. The samples were drawn from the first 160 participants of the ongoing ImmuneRACE study and from 1,254 subjects provided by 6 global collaborators.

Results the study describes overall, beyond this receptor: Clinical and demographic metadata were provided uncurated, with the amount varying by source and participant.

There are 15 amino acids in the CDR3, from cysteine to phenylalanine inclusive. Kept here is only the CDR3 DNA, which spans 45 bases and is read in frame from base 1. Trimming takes 6 bases from V and 7 bases from J, and the germline ends sit 22 bases apart. Per the germline V gene, SNHLY is the CDR1 and FYNNEI is the CDR2. The chain links TRBV2 with TRBJ2-7; 6 matching bases give a weak D call of TRBD1. This sequence was found in a woman in her forties or fifties with acute COVID-19. What was sequenced was PBMCs or T cells enriched from blood (not recorded which). The CDR3 sequence is CASSLTGILSGEQYF. In nucleotide form, the sequence is TGTGCCAGCAGCTTAACAGGGATCCTCTCGGGGGAGCAGTACTTC.